This record looks at one T cell receptor beta chain sequence and its context. Using immunoSEQ multiplex PCR, the repertoire was profiled, and TCRdb retains in-frame clones only, with some absent. The repertoire includes about 1.1 million clones, 75% to 80% of them detected once, and 0.52% sits in the top ten. These data are taken from a study of shared clonotypes between healthy human individuals. Trimming removed 0 bases at V and 2 bases at J, with 15 bases between. The CDR3 extends over 16 amino acids. Germline lookup yields CDR1 SGHRS and CDR2 YFSETQ. Sequenced input: memory CD4+ T cells from PBMCs. Subset denoted: CD45RA-negative fraction. The TCR comes from a man aged 18 to 30 in good health. Some clones in this sample may be carry-over from other donors' samples. The chain combines TRBV5-1 with TRBJ2-7; weak D call: TRBD2 (6 bases). The DNA of the CDR3 is TGCGCCAGCAGCTTGGCCGGGAGTAGCGCGGCCTACGAGCAGTACTTC. This translates into CASSLAGSSAAYEQYF.